This T cell receptor beta chain was profiled in a study of T cell repertoires in cytomegalovirus infection. Turning to the study itself: As its CMV epitopes, the study selected recently identified HLA-C-restricted and well-studied HLA-B-restricted targets. It can be stated that public TCR beta signatures indicated CMV infection as well as a matching HLA type. Study-level findings and limits: CMV carriers with the relevant HLA were identified by cumulative public TCR beta family frequency. It was HLA-C-restricted CMV-specific TCR beta clonotypes that dominated the response ex vivo.

To note about this clonotype: Its specificity is unknown.

MiXCR, applied by TCRdb to the reads, yields one record per CDR3 protein. The sample has hundreds of thousands of distinct CDR3 sequences; about 39% are singletons. This CDR3 region has 17 residues. The germline CDR1 and CDR2 sequences are SGHTA and FQGNSA. The ends lost 2 bases at V and 1 base at J; junction bases unmatched: 5. The sequencing used cultured PBMCs, collected from culture after CMV antigen stimulation. This TCR was recovered from a human donor in good health (CMV status not recorded). Some clones in this sample may be carry-over from other donors' samples. The V gene is TRBV7-2, the J gene TRBJ2-3, with TRBD2 matching over 11 bases. Here the CDR3 reads CASSLTSSGRGTDTQYF. The CDR3 nucleotides are TGTGCCAGCAGCTTAACGAGTAGCGGGAGGGGCACAGATACGCAGTATTTT.